Shown below are 13 T cell receptor beta chains from a single sample sequenced in a study of cytomegalovirus exposure and HLA in healthy donors. PCR used 60 Vbeta primers and 13 Jbeta primers. The repertoire was sequenced with immunoSEQ multiplex PCR; TCRdb's copy has only in-frame clones and lacks some. The sample has around 180,000 clones; around 85% are singletons. Sequences were obtained from PBMCs. The receptors derive from a boy aged 2 to 10 in good health and CMV-seronegative.

The CDR3 DNA is TGTGCCAGCAGTGAAACAGGGGGCCGAGAGCAGTACGTC. Amino acids: CASSETGGREQYV. V usage is TRBV6-1 and J usage is TRBJ2-7; 9 bases line up with TRBD1. This CDR3 is built from 13 residues. Germline loops: CDR1 MNHNS, CDR2 SASEGT. Trimming cost V 2 bases and J 7 bases; bases outside gene matches: 3.

V usage is TRBV19 and J usage is TRBJ2-3; 8 bases match TRBD1. CDR1 and CDR2 (germline): LNHDA, SQIVND (reference sequence). CDR3 length: 15 residues. The V and J ends lost 4 bases and 1 base, in that order; junction bases with no gene match: 4. The CDR3 DNA follows: TGTGCCAGTAGTAAACCGACAGGGGGCACAGATACGCAGTATTTT. Translating it yields CASSKPTGGTDTQYF.

CDR3 sequence reads: CASSHELRGFPPYEQYV. In nucleotides, the CDR3 is TGTGCCAGCAGCCACGAACTTAGAGGATTCCCACCCTACGAGCAGTACGTC. This chain links TRBV5-8 with TRBJ2-7; D unresolved. This CDR3 contains 17 residues. V was trimmed by 4 bases and J by 2 bases, leaving 22 bases between them. Looked up from germline, CDR1 is SGHTS and CDR2 is YDEGEE.

In its sample, this clone was seen a few times. This rearrangement joins TRBV9 to TRBJ1-2; no firm D call. Germline CDR1 SGDLS, CDR2 YYNGEE. The germline V and J ends were trimmed by 0 bases and 4 bases, with 7 bases remaining between them. This CDR3 comprises 13 residues. This chain's CDR3 is CASSVVRGYGYTF. The CDR3 DNA reads as TGTGCCAGCAGCGTAGTCCGGGGCTATGGCTACACCTTC.

This sequence joins TRBV7-2 and TRBJ1-6; D ambiguous. V gave up 8 bases and J gave up 0 bases, with 11 bases separating them. This CDR3 is 15 amino acids long. The germline CDR1 and CDR2 sequences are SGHTA and FQGNSA. The CDR3 is CASHEVLSYNSPLHF. CDR3 nucleotide sequence: TGTGCCAGCCACGAGGTCCTCTCCTATAATTCACCCCTCCACTTT.

The chain links TRBV27 to TRBJ1-2, with a possible D match to TRBD1 (5 bases). Trimming stripped 3 bases from V and 7 bases from J, with 15 bases between. The CDR3 loop spans 14 amino acids. CDR1 and CDR2 from the germline V gene are MNHEY and SMNVEV (reference sequence). The DNA of the CDR3 is TGTGCCAGCAGTTTGTCCAGGGTCGGCGGTGGCTACACCTTC. This codes for CASSLSRVGGGYTF.

The V and J genes are TRBV30 and TRBJ2-7; D call uncertain. The CDR3 totals 13 residues. Germline lookup yields CDR1 GTSNPN and CDR2 SVGIG (reference sequence). Trimming cost V 0 bases and J 4 bases, with 10 bases left between them. The CDR3 bases are TGTGCCTGGAGTGTACGTCAGGTATACGAGCAGTACGTC. This gives the protein CAWSVRQVYEQYV.

The gene calls are TRBV10-1 and TRBJ2-2, with 11 positions matching TRBD2. There are 15 residues in the CDR3. V shed 6 bases, J shed 3 bases, and the junction held 3 bases outside the gene matches. CDR1 and CDR2 from the germline V gene are WNHNN and SYGVQD (reference sequence). The CDR3 protein is CASSLLAGDTGELFF. For the CDR3, the DNA is TGCGCCAGCAGCTTACTAGCGGGGGACACCGGGGAGCTGTTTTTT.

About this clone itself: An end of the junction differs from the germline gene, which may be a read error. The chain combines TRBV7-7 with TRBJ2-7, with a tentative D call TRBD1 (6 bases). Germline CDR1 and CDR2: SSHAT and FNYEAQ (reference sequence). The CDR3 covers 15 residues. As DNA, the CDR3 is TGTGCTAGCAGCTTAGAGATGGGGGCGCCCCACGAGCAGTACTTC. It codes for CASSLEMGAPHEQYF.

The genes are TRBV19 and TRBJ1-3; possibly TRBD1 for D (6 bases). This CDR3 has 17 residues. Trimming took off 7 bases at V and 1 base at J, with 20 bases between the two ends. Germline CDR1 and CDR2: LNHDA and SQIVND (reference sequence). CDR3 nucleotide sequence: TGTGCCAGTACCAAGCTCCCGCGCAGGGGATCTGGAAACACCATATATTTT. This translates into CASTKLPRRGSGNTIYF.

The chain is built from TRBV18 and TRBJ1-4, with TRBD1 matching 7 bases. CDR1 and CDR2 (germline): KGHSH, LQKENI. This CDR3 has 18 residues. V shed 4 bases and J 4 bases; nucleotides not matched to a gene: 15. The CDR3 spells CASSRGRLTGDINEKLFF. For the CDR3, the DNA is TGTGCCAGCTCACGAGGTCGACTAACAGGGGACATTAATGAAAAACTGTTTTTT.

The chain joins TRBV30 to TRBJ1-1, with 8 bases aligning to TRBD1. Germline assignment: CDR1 GTSNPN and CDR2 SVGIG (reference sequence). J gave up 1 base and V 2 bases, and 6 bases lay outside the gene matches. The CDR3 consists of 15 residues. CDR3 sequence reads: CAWSPRGTGNTEAFF. The CDR3 DNA follows: TGTGCCTGGAGTCCCCGGGGGACAGGGAACACTGAAGCTTTCTTT.

The V call is TRBV9, the J call TRBJ1-4; D may be TRBD1 (5 bases). V lost 2 bases and J lost 2, with 10 bases in between. The germline CDR1 and CDR2 sequences are SGDLS and YYNGEE. The length of the CDR3 is 15 residues. CDR3 sequence reads: CASSVGHGTNEKLFF. CDR3 coding DNA: TGTGCCAGCAGCGTTGGACATGGGACTAATGAAAAACTGTTTTTT.